The source of this T cell receptor beta chain is a study of T cell repertoires in cytomegalovirus infection. Using its own MiXCR run on the reads, TCRdb lists one record per CDR3 protein. The table lists hundreds of thousands of distinct CDR3 sequences, roughly 33% of them singletons. This clonotype came up a few times. Its matching antigen is unknown. J gave up 3 bases and V 4 bases, and 4 bases lay outside the gene matches. Germline CDR1 reads MNHEY; CDR2 reads SVGEGT. The CDR3 is 14 residues long. The origin of this receptor is a human donor in good health (CMV status not recorded). Some clones in this sample may be carry-over from other donors' samples. The material sequenced was cultured PBMCs, taken from culture after CMV antigen stimulation. The chain has TRBV6-2 or TRBV6-3 and TRBJ2-3, with TRBD2 identical over 7 bases. The chain's CDR3 is CASSFTGGTDTQYF. In DNA, the CDR3 is TGTGCCAGCAGTTTCACGGGAGGAACAGATACGCAGTATTTT.